This T cell receptor beta chain appears in the sequencing data of a study of technical replicates of blood from four donors. Trimming removed 10 bases from V and 7 bases from J, with 23 bases in between. Germline CDR1 LNHDA, CDR2 SQIVND (reference sequence). The CDR3 length is 14 residues. Clones were read by immunoSEQ multiplex PCR, and TCRdb kept only the in-frame ones, dropping some. The data contain about 88,000 clones, roughly 92% of them singletons. The source is a human donor in good health. The chain recombines TRBV19 with TRBJ2-7; a weak D match, TRBD2 (6 bases). The specimen was T cells isolated from PBMCs. This chain's CDR3 is CATLGQPGSKEQYF. DNA of the CDR3: TGTGCCACCTTGGGCCAGCCCGGGAGCAAGGAGCAGTACTTC. The entire variable domain, with the rest obtained from reference TRBV19 and TRBJ2-7, is as follows: DGGITQSPKYLFRKEGQNVTLSCEQNLNHDAMYWYRQDPGQGLRLIYYSQIVNDFQKGDIAEGYSVSREKKESFPLTVTSAQKNPTAFYLCATLGQPGSKEQYFGPGTRLTVT.